These 16 T cell receptor beta chains were sequenced from one sample in a study of cytomegalovirus exposure and HLA in healthy donors. Primers included in the PCR were 60 Vbeta and 13 Jbeta primers. The method was immunoSEQ multiplex PCR; TCRdb's version includes in-frame clones alone and lacks a portion of them. This sample has 85,000 to 90,000 clones, with 65% to 85% found just once. Material for sequencing was PBMCs. Receptors originate from a man aged 30-40 years in good health and CMV-seronegative.

This clone was counted only a few times. The chain is built from TRBV11-2 and TRBJ1-5, with TRBD1 matching over 8 bases. The V gene's germline CDR1 is SGHAT and CDR2 FQNNGV. The CDR3 totals 15 residues. V trimming: 2 bases; J trimming: 4 bases; junction bases outside the gene matches: 4. CDR3 DNA sequence: TGTGCCAGCAGCTTATCGGGACAGGTAAATCAGCCCCAGCATTTT. Encoded protein: CASSLSGQVNQPQHF.

This clone occurred once. The chain employs TRBV2 and TRBJ2-2, with 11 nucleotides matching TRBD2. V gave up 4 bases and J gave up 5 bases; unmatched junction bases: 6. The length of the CDR3 is 16 residues. Germline V CDR1 and CDR2: SNHLY, FYNNEI. The CDR3 region has the DNA TGTGCCAGCAGTGTTGGACTAGCGGGCCTTACCGGGGAGCTGTTTTTT. This translates into CASSVGLAGLTGELFF.

Written as DNA, the CDR3 is TGTGCCATCAGTGAGTCGAGACGGGGGGCCGGGCAGCCCCAGCATTTT. It encodes CAISESRRGAGQPQHF. The chain uses TRBV10-3 and TRBJ1-5, with D perhaps matching TRBD1 (6 bases). Germline CDR1 is ENHRY and CDR2 is SYGVKD. The CDR3 extends over 16 amino acids. V lost 0 bases to trimming and J lost 7 bases, with 16 bases between them.

The chain has TRBV5-4 and TRBJ2-7; 7 bases are a match to TRBD2. The CDR3 has 16 amino acids. CDR1 is SGHNT, CDR2 YYREEE, per germline (reference sequence). The junction had 9 bases not matched to a gene; V was cut back by 3 bases and J by 0 bases. CDR3 DNA: TGTGCCAGCAGCTGGACTAGGGGCCCATTCTCCTACGAGCAGTACTTC. It translates to CASSWTRGPFSYEQYF. Full variable domain (remainder filled in from reference TRBV5-4 and TRBJ2-7): ETGVTQSPTHLIKTRGQQVTLRCSSQSGHNTVSWYQQALGQGPQFIFQYYREEENGRGNFPPRFSGLQFPNYSSELNVNALELDDSALYLCASSWTRGPFSYEQYFGPGTRLTVT.

This chain joins TRBV9 and TRBJ1-4, with a possible D match to TRBD1 (6 bases). From germline, CDR1 is SGDLS and CDR2 YYNGEE. V gave up 2 bases and J gave up 0 bases, with 17 bases separating them. The CDR3 sequence is 18 residues long. The CDR3, as DNA: TGTGCCAGCAGCGTTGCGACAGGTACCGAGTCAACTAATGAAAAACTGTTTTTT. This gives the protein CASSVATGTESTNEKLFF.

The rearrangement uses TRBV7-7 and TRBJ2-3; 11 bases map to TRBD2. In germline, CDR1 is SSHAT, CDR2 FNYEAQ (reference sequence). V was pared by 4 bases and J by 1 base, with 1 base of the junction left unmatched. The CDR3 covers 15 residues. CDR3 loop: CASSSGLAGTDTQYF. DNA of the CDR3: TGTGCCAGCAGCTCGGGACTAGCGGGCACAGATACGCAGTATTTT.

V is TRBV5-1 and J is TRBJ2-5; TRBD1 is a possible D gene (5 bases). CDR1 and CDR2 from the germline V gene are SGHRS and YFSETQ. V was trimmed by 2 bases and J by 5 bases, leaving 19 bases between them. This CDR3 is built from 16 residues. The CDR3 reads CASSLFTQGSGETQYF. CDR3 bases: TGCGCCAGCAGCTTATTTACCCAGGGCAGTGGGGAGACCCAGTACTTC.

The chain has TRBV2 and TRBJ1-4, with D tentatively TRBD1 (5 bases). The CDR3 covers 16 residues. Germline lookup yields CDR1 SNHLY and CDR2 FYNNEI. The ends were cut back, 6 bases at V and 6 bases at J, with 20 bases in the middle. The CDR3 sequence: CASREAARVGDEKLFF. The CDR3 DNA reads as TGTGCCAGCAGAGAGGCCGCCAGGGTAGGGGATGAAAAACTGTTTTTT.

The V gene is TRBV27, the J gene TRBJ2-7; TRBD2 matches at 12 bases. CDR1 is MNHEY, CDR2 SMNVEV, per germline (reference sequence). The length of the CDR3 is 19 residues. The junction had 11 bases not matched to a gene; V was cut back by 1 base and J by 1 base. The CDR3 nucleotides read TGTGCCAGCAGTTTATTCCCTCGGACTAGCGGGGAATTATCCTACGAGCAGTACTTC. Its protein product is CASSLFPRTSGELSYEQYF.

This chain connects TRBV11-3 to TRBJ2-1; D gene uncertain. V lost 1 base and J lost 0, with 7 bases in between. Per the germline V gene, CDR1 is SGHNT and CDR2 is YENEEA. The length of the CDR3 is 15 residues. The CDR3, as DNA: TGTGCCAGCAGCTTAGCAAGGAGCTCCTACAATGAGCAGTTCTTC. Protein sequence: CASSLARSSYNEQFF.

This CDR3 reads CSVEPGSQETQYF. The CDR3 DNA sequence: TGCAGCGTTGAACCGGGGTCACAAGAGACCCAGTACTTC. This rearrangement joins TRBV29-1 to TRBJ2-5; D may be TRBD2 (5 bases). CDR1 is SQVTM and CDR2 is ANQGSEA in the germline V gene. Trimming removed 2 bases from V and 2 bases from J, with 9 bases in between. The CDR3 extends over 13 amino acids. The full variable domain, in which reference TRBV29-1 and TRBJ2-5 provide the parts outside the CDR3, is SAVISQKPSRDICQRGTSLTIQCQVDSQVTMMFWYRQQPGQSLTLIATANQGSEATYESGFVIDKFPISRPNLTFSTLTVSNMSPEDSSIYLCSVEPGSQETQYFGPGTRLLVL.

The V and J genes are TRBV5-1 and TRBJ2-3, with a tentative D call TRBD2 (5 bases). Trimming cost V 4 bases and J 2 bases, with 14 bases left between them. Germline CDR1 reads SGHRS; CDR2 reads YFSETQ. The CDR3 has 15 residues. Written as DNA, the CDR3 is TGCGCCAGCAGCCCCGTCGGGGAGACCACAGATACGCAGTATTTT. Translated, it gives CASSPVGETTDTQYF.

This chain connects TRBV5-6 to TRBJ1-2; D is perhaps TRBD1 (5 bases). Trimming took off 2 bases at V and 10 bases at J, with 15 bases between the two ends. The CDR3 has 13 residues. Germline V gene data show CDR1 as SGHDT and CDR2 as YYEEEE. Written as DNA, the CDR3 is TGTGCCAGCAGCTTTGGGCGGGACCGTACCTACACCTTC. Translation: CASSFGRDRTYTF.

This clone was found once. The chain couples TRBV7-9 to TRBJ2-5; D gene uncertain. The V end lost 5 bases, the J end lost 13 bases, and 17 bases lay between the germline ends. Germline V gives CDR1 SEHNR, CDR2 FQNEAQ (reference sequence). This CDR3 has 12 residues. In DNA form, the CDR3 reads TGTGCCAGCAGCCACGAGGCGGCTTCACCGTACTTC. Translation gives CASSHEAASPYF.

This sequence joins TRBV7-8 and TRBJ1-6, with D perhaps TRBD1 (5 bases). The CDR3 loop spans 13 amino acids. V was shortened by 0 bases and J by 14 bases, with 11 bases between the two germline ends. CDR1 and CDR2 from the germline V gene are SGHVS and FQNEAQ. CDR3 DNA: TGTGCCAGCAGCTTAGCGCTTGGAGGGGCCCTCCACTTT. This codes for CASSLALGGALHF.

The chain has TRBV7-9 and TRBJ1-2, with 7 positions matching TRBD1. The CDR3 sequence is 14 residues long. The V gene end was trimmed by 5 bases and the J gene end by 4 bases; junction bases not matched to a gene: 7. Germline lookup yields CDR1 SEHNR and CDR2 FQNEAQ (reference sequence). Written as DNA, the CDR3 is TGTGCCAGCAGCGATCCGGGACAGACCTATGGCTACACCTTC. This sequence encodes CASSDPGQTYGYTF.